Presented here are 10 T cell receptor beta chains from one specimen sequenced in a study of blood T cell repertoires in COVID-19. Profiling relied on immunoSEQ multiplex PCR, and the TCRdb table lists in-frame clones only, not all of them. The repertoire includes 55,000 to 70,000 clones, about 79% of them detected once, and 4.9% sits in the top ten. Sequenced input: peripheral blood. All receptors come from a human donor in a cohort sampled during active COVID-19.

This clone was seen only once. The V gene is TRBV5-1, the J gene TRBJ1-4; 10 bases map to TRBD1. The V and J ends lost 5 bases and 6 bases, in that order; junction bases with no gene match: 4. Germline V gene sequence: CDR1 SGHRS, CDR2 YFSETQ. The length of the CDR3 is 14 residues. This CDR3 reads CASSSGTGDEKLFF. In DNA, the CDR3 is TGCGCCAGCAGTTCTGGGACAGGGGATGAAAAACTGTTTTTT.

This clone was seen a handful of times. The chain is built from TRBV6-2 or TRBV6-3 and TRBJ1-5, with D uncertain. In germline, CDR1 is MNHEY, CDR2 SVGEGT. The CDR3 is 14 amino acids. V lost 5 bases and J 5 bases, leaving 13 bases between the germline ends. The CDR3 sequence is CASSDLRVDQPQHF. CDR3 nucleotides: TGTGCCAGCAGTGACCTGAGGGTGGATCAGCCCCAGCATTTT.

This clone showed up just once. The V gene is TRBV7-2, the J gene TRBJ2-3; the D gene is possibly TRBD1 (5 bases). V was shortened by 5 bases and J by 6 bases, with 12 bases between the two germline ends. This CDR3 region has 13 residues. CDR1 and CDR2 (germline): SGHTA, FQGNSA. The CDR3 bases are TGTGCCAGCAGCCCGTACAGGCGGGATACGCAGTATTTT. Its translation: CASSPYRRDTQYF.

This clone showed up just a few times. V usage is TRBV6-6 and J usage is TRBJ1-1; TRBD1 matches 11 bases. Germline values: CDR1 MNHNY, CDR2 SVGAGI (reference sequence). The ends lost 6 bases at V and 3 bases at J; junction bases unmatched: 9. The length of the CDR3 is 16 residues. For the CDR3, the DNA is TGTGCCAGCAGGTGGGGCGGGACAGGGGGACACACTGAAGCTTTCTTT. It codes for CASRWGGTGGHTEAFF.

The chain joins TRBV6-1 to TRBJ1-1, with D maybe TRBD1 (6 bases). The CDR3 length is 13 residues. Trimming took 2 bases from V and 12 from J, leaving 16 bases between them. Germline V gene data show CDR1 as MNHNS and CDR2 as SASEGT. This CDR3 reads CASSELGGGLSFF. The CDR3 DNA reads TGTGCCAGCAGTGAATTGGGGGGGGGCTTGTCTTTCTTT.

V gene TRBV20-1 combines with J gene TRBJ2-7; 7 bases align to TRBD2. From germline, CDR1 is DFQATT and CDR2 SNEGSKA (reference sequence). CDR3 size: 17 residues. The trim removed 3 bases at V and 0 bases at J, leaving 14 bases unmatched. This CDR3 reads CSASPLPLAESSYEQYF. Written as DNA, the CDR3 is TGCAGTGCTAGTCCCCTCCCTCTAGCGGAAAGCTCCTACGAGCAGTACTTC.

This clone came up once. The V gene is TRBV10-1, the J gene TRBJ2-5; 8 bases line up with TRBD2. V lost 6 bases and J lost 5; bases outside the gene matches: 17. Per the germline V gene, CDR1 is WNHNN and CDR2 is SYGVQD (reference sequence). CDR3 length: 17 residues. The CDR3 loop is CASSPGGSGASKETQYF. The CDR3 region has the DNA TGCGCCAGCAGCCCTGGGGGTAGCGGGGCATCGAAGGAGACCCAGTACTTC.

This rearrangement joins TRBV6-5 to TRBJ2-5; D may be TRBD1 (5 bases). The CDR3 is 15 residues long. V was clipped by 7 bases and J by 4 bases, with 19 bases between them. Germline-derived CDR1 and CDR2 are MNHEY and SVGAGI. CDR3 in amino acids: CASNPFLGTGETQYF. The DNA of the CDR3 is TGTGCCAGCAATCCTTTTCTTGGCACAGGAGAGACCCAGTACTTC.

This rearrangement joins TRBV30 to TRBJ2-5; D might be TRBD1 (5 bases). The CDR3 totals 14 residues. Germline V gives CDR1 GTSNPN, CDR2 SVGIG (reference sequence). V lost 0 bases, J lost 0 bases, and 8 bases lay in between. As DNA, the CDR3 is TGTGCCTGGAGTGTAGGGGCGAACCAAGAGACCCAGTACTTC. This codes for CAWSVGANQETQYF. Complete variable domain (other parts from reference TRBV30 and TRBJ2-5): SQTIHQWPATLVQPVGSPLSLECTVEGTSNPNLYWYRQAAGRGLQLLFYSVGIGQISSEVPQNLSASRPQDRQFILSSKKLLLSDSGFYLCAWSVGANQETQYFGPGTRLLVL.

The chain joins TRBV10-3 to TRBJ1-2; tentatively, D is TRBD1 (6 bases). V lost 4 bases and J lost 5, with 14 bases in between. The CDR3 totals 14 residues. CDR1 is ENHRY, CDR2 SYGVKD, per germline. The CDR3 spells CAISASATGYGYTF. Written as DNA, the CDR3 is TGTGCCATCAGTGCCTCCGCGACAGGTTATGGCTACACCTTC.